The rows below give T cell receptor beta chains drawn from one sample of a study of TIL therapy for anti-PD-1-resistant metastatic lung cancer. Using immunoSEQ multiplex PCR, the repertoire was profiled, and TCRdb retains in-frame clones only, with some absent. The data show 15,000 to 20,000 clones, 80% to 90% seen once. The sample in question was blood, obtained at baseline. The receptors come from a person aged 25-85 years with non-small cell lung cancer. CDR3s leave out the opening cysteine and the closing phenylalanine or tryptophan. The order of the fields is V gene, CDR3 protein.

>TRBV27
ASSLYRGWEQY
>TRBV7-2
ASSLGPEANYGYT
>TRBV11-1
ASSPRQSQMNTEAF
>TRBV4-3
ASSQDHARTGTGNTIY
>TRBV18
ASSPGTGRNTEAF
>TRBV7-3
ASSPRTGWGAEAF
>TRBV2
ASIERGGTGELF
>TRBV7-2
ASSPRVAVYSGELF
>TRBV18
ASSPESDSEQF
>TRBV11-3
ASSLGQDEQY
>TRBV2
ASSDGANYGYT
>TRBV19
ASTGQGPLNSNQPQH
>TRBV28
ASSFGVGTQY
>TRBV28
ASSGGGVNEQY
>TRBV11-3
ASSLDLGAANTEAF
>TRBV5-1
ASSWENRRNSPLH
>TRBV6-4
ASSDSLGTGADTQY
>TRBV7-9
ASSLETARETQY
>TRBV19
ASTSGARLTGELF
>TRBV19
ASSSSTNEKLF
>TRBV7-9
ASSSPGQGPY
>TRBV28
ASSLGLAGGLDTQY
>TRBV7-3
ASSLSPPAGGSQETQY
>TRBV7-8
ASSLEFRLAISSYNEQF
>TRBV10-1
ASSGQGPQGRSTEQY
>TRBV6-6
ASSWDRGTTNEKLF
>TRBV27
ASRPFGVAEAF
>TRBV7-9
ASTLPPQNYGYT
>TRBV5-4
ASSWENTGELF
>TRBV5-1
ASSPLQGVNNEQF
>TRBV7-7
ASSLEAGENTGELF
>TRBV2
ASTGSNTGELF
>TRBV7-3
ASSMRGDLTTDTQY
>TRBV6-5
ASSYGAGDGYT
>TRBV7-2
ASSLESLLIYNEQF
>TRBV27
ASSQENIQNSPLH
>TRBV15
ATSKEVTSGGIPNTGELF
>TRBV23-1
APRLAGASYEQY
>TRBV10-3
AISEGRLEAF
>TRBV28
ASTSDGNRVLNNQPQH
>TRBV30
AWSVNPGRGEDNEKLF
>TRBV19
ASRTVINSPLH
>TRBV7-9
ASSHGGDYEQY
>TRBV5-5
ASSPRDINQPQH
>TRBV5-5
ASSLEADTQY
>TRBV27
ASSYRASTEAF